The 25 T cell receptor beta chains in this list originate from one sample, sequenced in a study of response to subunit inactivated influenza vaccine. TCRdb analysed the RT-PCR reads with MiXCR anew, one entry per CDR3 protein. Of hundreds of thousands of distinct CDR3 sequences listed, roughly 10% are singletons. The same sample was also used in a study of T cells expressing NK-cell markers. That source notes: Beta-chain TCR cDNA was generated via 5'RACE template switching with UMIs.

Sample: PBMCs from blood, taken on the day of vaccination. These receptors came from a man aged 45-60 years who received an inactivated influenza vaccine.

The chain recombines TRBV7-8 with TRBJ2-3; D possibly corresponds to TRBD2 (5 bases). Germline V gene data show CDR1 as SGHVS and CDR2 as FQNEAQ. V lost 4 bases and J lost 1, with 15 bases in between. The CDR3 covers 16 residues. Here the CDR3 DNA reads TGTGCCAGCAGCTCCGTGAGGGTCAGAGGCACAGATACGCAGTATTTT. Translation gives CASSSVRVRGTDTQYF.

This CDR3 reads CASSLGRAISPLHF. For the CDR3, the DNA is TGTGCCAGCAGTTTAGGCAGGGCCATTTCACCCCTCCACTTT. The V and J genes are TRBV12-3 or TRBV12-4 and TRBJ1-6, with a tentative D call TRBD1 (5 bases). With 1 base removed from V and 9 bases from J, the gap between germline ends came to 10 bases. CDR3 length: 14 amino acids.

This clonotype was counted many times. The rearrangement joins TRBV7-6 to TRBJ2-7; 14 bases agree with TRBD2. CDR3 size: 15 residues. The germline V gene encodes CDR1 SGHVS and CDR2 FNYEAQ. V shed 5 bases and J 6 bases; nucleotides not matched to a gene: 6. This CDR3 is CASSPRLAGGLEQYF. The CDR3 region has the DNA TGTGCCAGCAGCCCAAGACTAGCGGGGGGGCTCGAGCAGTACTTC.

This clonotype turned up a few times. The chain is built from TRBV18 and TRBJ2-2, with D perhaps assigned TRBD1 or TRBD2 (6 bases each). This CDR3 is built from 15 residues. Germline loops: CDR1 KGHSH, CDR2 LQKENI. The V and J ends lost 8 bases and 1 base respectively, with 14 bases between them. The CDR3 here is CASPKGGENTGELFF. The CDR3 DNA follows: TGTGCCAGCCCCAAGGGGGGCGAGAACACCGGGGAGCTGTTTTTT.

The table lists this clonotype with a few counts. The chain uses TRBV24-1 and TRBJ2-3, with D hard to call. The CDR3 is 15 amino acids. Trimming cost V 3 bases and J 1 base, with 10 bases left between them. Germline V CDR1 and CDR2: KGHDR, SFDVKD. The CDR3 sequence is CATSDGIRRTDTQYF. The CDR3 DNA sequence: TGTGCCACCAGTGATGGGATAAGGCGCACAGATACGCAGTATTTT.

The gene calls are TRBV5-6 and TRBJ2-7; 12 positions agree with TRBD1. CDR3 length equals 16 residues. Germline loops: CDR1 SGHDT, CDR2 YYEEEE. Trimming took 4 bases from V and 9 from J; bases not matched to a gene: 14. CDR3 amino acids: CASSAWGQGAHRGQYF. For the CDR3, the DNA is TGTGCCAGCAGCGCTTGGGGACAGGGGGCACACAGAGGGCAGTACTTC. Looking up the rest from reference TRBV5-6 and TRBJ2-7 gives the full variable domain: DAGVTQSPTHLIKTRGQQVTLRCSPKSGHDTVSWYQQALGQGPQFIFQYYEEEERQRGNFPDRFSGHQFPNYSSELNVNALLLGDSALYLCASSAWGQGAHRGQYFGPGTRLTVT.

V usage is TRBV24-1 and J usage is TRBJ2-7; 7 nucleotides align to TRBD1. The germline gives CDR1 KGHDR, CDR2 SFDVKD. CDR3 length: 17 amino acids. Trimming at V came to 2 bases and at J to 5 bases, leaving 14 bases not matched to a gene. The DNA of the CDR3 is TGTGCCACCAGTGATTCGGGGACAGCTTCGAGGGGCGACGAGCAGTACTTC. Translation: CATSDSGTASRGDEQYF.

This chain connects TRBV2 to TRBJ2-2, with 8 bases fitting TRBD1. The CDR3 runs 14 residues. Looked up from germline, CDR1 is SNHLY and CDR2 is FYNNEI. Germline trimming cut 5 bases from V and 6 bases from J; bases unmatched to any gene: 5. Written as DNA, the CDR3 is TGTGCCAGCAGTAGGGACAGGACCGCCGGGGAGCTGTTTTTT. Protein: CASSRDRTAGELFF.

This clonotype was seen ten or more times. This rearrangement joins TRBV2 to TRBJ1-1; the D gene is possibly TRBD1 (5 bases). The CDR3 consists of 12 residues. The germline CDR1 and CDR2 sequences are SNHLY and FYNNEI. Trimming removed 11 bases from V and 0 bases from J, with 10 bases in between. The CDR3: CAGGNMNTEAFF. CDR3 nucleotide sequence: TGTGCCGGGGGAAACATGAACACTGAAGCTTTCTTT.

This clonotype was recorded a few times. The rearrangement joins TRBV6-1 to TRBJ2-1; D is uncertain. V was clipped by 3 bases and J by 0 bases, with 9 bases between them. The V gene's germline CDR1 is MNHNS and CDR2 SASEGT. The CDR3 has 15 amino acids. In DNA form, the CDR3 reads TGTGCCAGCAGTGATTACAGATCCTCCTACAATGAGCAGTTCTTC. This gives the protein CASSDYRSSYNEQFF.

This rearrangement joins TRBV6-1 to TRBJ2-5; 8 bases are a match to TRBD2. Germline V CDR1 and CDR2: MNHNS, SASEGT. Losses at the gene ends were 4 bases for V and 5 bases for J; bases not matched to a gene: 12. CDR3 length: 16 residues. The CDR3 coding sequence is TGTGCCAGCAGTGGGGCGGTTAGCGGGACGGGGGAGACCCAGTACTTC. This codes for CASSGAVSGTGETQYF.

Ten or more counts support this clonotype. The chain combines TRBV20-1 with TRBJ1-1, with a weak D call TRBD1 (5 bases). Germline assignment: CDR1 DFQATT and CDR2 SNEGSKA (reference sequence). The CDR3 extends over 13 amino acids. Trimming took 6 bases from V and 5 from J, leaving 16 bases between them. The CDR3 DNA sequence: TGCAGTGCGCCCCCCGGGGCTGGTACTGAAGCTTTCTTT. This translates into CSAPPGAGTEAFF.

The CDR3 region is CSVFTREYEQYF. The CDR3 DNA follows: TGCAGCGTTTTCACCAGGGAATACGAGCAGTACTTC. This chain links TRBV29-1 with TRBJ2-7; a possible D gene is TRBD1 (5 bases). Germline CDR1 is SQVTM and CDR2 is ANQGSEA. The CDR3 runs 12 residues. Trimming left V 5 bases short and J 4 bases short, with 12 bases between.

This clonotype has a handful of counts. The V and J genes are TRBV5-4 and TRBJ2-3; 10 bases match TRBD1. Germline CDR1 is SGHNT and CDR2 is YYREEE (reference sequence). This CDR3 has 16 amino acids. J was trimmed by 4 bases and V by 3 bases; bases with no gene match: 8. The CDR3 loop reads CASSSRTGGRSDTQYF. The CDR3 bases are TGTGCCAGCAGCTCGCGGACAGGGGGGCGGTCAGATACGCAGTATTTT.

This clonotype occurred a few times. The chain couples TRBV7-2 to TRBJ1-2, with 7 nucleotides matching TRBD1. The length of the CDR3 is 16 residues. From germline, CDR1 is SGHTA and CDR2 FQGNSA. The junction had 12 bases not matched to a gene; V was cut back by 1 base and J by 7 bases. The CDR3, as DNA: TGTGCCAGCAGCTTAGGGATCTCAGGGGGAGGGTTTGGCTACACCTTC. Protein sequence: CASSLGISGGGFGYTF.

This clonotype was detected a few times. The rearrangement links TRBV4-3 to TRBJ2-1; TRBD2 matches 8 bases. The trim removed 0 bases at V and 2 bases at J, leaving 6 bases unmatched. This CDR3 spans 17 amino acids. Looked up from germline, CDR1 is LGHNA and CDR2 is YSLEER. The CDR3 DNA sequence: TGCGCCAGCAGCCAAGATCAAGCGGGAGAGGCCTACAATGAGCAGTTCTTC. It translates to CASSQDQAGEAYNEQFF.

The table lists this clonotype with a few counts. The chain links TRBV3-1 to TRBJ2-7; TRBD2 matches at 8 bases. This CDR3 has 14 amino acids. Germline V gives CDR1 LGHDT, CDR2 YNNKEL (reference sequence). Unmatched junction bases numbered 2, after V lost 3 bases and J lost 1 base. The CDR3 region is CASSHGGGSYEQYF. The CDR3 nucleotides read TGTGCCAGCAGCCATGGCGGGGGGTCCTACGAGCAGTACTTC.

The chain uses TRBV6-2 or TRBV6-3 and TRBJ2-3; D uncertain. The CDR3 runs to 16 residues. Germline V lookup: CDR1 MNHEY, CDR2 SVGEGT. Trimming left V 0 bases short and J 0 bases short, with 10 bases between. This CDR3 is CASSYSRRQSTDTQYF. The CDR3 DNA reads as TGTGCCAGCAGTTACTCTCGACGCCAGAGCACAGATACGCAGTATTTT.

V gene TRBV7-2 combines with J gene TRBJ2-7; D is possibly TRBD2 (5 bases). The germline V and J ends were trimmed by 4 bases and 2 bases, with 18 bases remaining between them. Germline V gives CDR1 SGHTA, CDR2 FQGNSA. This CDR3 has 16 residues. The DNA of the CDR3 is TGTGCCAGCAGCTCGAAGAGGGCCGGAGCCACCTACGAGCAGTACTTC. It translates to CASSSKRAGATYEQYF.

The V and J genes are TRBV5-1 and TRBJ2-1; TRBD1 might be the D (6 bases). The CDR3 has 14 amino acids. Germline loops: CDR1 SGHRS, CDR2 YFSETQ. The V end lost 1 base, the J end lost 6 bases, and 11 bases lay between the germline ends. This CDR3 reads CASSLIGQPNEQFF. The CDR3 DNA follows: TGCGCCAGCAGCTTGATCGGACAGCCCAATGAGCAGTTCTTC.

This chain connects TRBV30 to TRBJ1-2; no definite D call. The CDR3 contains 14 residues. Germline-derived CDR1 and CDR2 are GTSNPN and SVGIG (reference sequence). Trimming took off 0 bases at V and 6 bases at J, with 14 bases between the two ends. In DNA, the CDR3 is TGTGCCTGGAGTGTATATCCCCGATCCGATGGCTACACCTTC. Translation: CAWSVYPRSDGYTF.

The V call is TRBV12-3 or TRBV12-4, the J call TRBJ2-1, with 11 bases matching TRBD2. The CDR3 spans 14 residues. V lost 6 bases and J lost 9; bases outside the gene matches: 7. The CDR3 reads CASRPSGRLSEQFF. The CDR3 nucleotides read TGTGCCAGCAGACCTAGCGGGAGGTTGAGTGAGCAGTTCTTC.

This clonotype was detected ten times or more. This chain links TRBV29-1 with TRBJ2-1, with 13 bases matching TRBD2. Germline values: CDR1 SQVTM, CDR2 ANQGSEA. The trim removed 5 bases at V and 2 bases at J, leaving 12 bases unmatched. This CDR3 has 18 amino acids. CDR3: CSVWGLAGPTRAYNEQFF. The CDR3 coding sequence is TGCAGCGTTTGGGGACTAGCGGGACCTACAAGAGCCTACAATGAGCAGTTCTTC.

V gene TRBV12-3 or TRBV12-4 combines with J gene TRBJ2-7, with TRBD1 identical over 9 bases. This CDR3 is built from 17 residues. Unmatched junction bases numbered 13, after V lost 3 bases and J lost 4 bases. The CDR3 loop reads CASSLGWETGGMYEQYF. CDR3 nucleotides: TGTGCCAGCAGTTTGGGCTGGGAGACAGGGGGGATGTACGAGCAGTACTTC.

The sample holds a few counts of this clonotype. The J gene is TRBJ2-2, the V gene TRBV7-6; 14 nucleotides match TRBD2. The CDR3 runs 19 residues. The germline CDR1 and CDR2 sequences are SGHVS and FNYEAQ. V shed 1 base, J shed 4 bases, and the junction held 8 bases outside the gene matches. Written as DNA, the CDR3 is TGTGCCAGCAGCTTAGATGTGACTAGCGGGAGGGCCAGCACCGGGGAGCTGTTTTTT. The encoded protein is CASSLDVTSGRASTGELFF.